The 22 T cell receptor beta chains below were found in one sample sequenced in a study of shared clonotypes between healthy human individuals. Sequenced by immunoSEQ multiplex PCR; TCRdb stores in-frame clones only, minus some. The sample includes over a million clones, approximately 98% of them seen just once. Sequenced: naive CD4+ T cells sorted from blood. Regarding subset: CD45RA+ positively selected. Source of these receptors: a man aged 25 to 45 in good health.

The chain combines TRBV28 with TRBJ2-1; TRBD1 agrees at 10 bases. This CDR3 contains 15 residues. Germline values: CDR1 MDHEN, CDR2 SYDVKM. The junction had 11 bases not matched to a gene; V was cut back by 7 bases and J by 8 bases. Here the CDR3 reads CASTTGTGDFDEQFF. The CDR3 DNA follows: TGTGCCAGCACCACCGGGACAGGGGATTTTGATGAGCAGTTCTTC.

V gene TRBV6-5 combines with J gene TRBJ1-1; D is possibly TRBD1 (5 bases). Trimming pared 0 bases from V and 9 bases from J, leaving 11 bases between. This CDR3 is built from 13 residues. Germline values: CDR1 MNHEY, CDR2 SVGAGI. CDR3 in DNA: TGTGCCAGCAGTTACTCGAAAGGGACGAAAGCTTTCTTT. Protein sequence: CASSYSKGTKAFF.

This CDR3 reads CASSEPGRLEQQYF. The DNA for the CDR3 is TGTGCCAGCAGTGAACCGGGACGGCTCGAGCAGCAGTACTTC. J is TRBJ2-7 and V is TRBV6-1; D could derive from TRBD1 or TRBD2 (5 bases each). Germline V CDR1 and CDR2: MNHNS, SASEGT. The CDR3 is 14 amino acids. Trimming took 2 bases from V and 8 from J, leaving 16 bases between them.

The genes are TRBV18 and TRBJ2-3, with D possibly TRBD2 on 5 matching bases. CDR3 size: 13 residues. Trimming took 6 bases from V and 5 from J, leaving 12 bases between them. CDR1 is KGHSH, CDR2 LQKENI, per germline. The chain's CDR3 is CASSTLRGDTQYF. The CDR3 coding sequence is TGTGCCAGCTCTACGTTACGGGGAGATACGCAGTATTTT.

As to this clone: Other DNA variants within this sample encode the same CDR3. In DNA, the CDR3 is TGTGCCAGCAGTCGGGGCTACGAGCAGTACTTC. It translates to CASSRGYEQYF. The chain combines TRBV25-1 with TRBJ2-7; perhaps TRBD2 as D (5 bases). This CDR3 spans 11 amino acids. Trimming shortened V by 5 bases and J by 3 bases, and 5 bases separated the two germline ends. From germline, CDR1 is MGHDK and CDR2 SYGVNS.

This clone was seen once. The J gene is TRBJ1-3, the V gene TRBV6-1, with a weak D call TRBD1 (6 bases). Trimming stripped 2 bases from V and 3 bases from J, with 14 bases between. CDR3 size: 16 residues. CDR1 and CDR2 from the germline V gene are MNHNS and SASEGT. The CDR3 protein is CASSEHRDVGGNTIYF. In nucleotides, the CDR3 is TGTGCCAGCAGTGAACACAGGGATGTTGGTGGAAACACCATATATTTT.

The rearrangement links TRBV2 to TRBJ2-3, with 9 bases aligning to TRBD1. The trim removed 5 bases at V and 5 bases at J, leaving 2 bases unmatched. The CDR3 is 13 amino acids. Germline lookup yields CDR1 SNHLY and CDR2 FYNNEI. CDR3 bases: TGTGCCAGCAGTTGGGACAGGGAAGATACGCAGTATTTT. This encodes CASSWDREDTQYF.

V and J are TRBV28 and TRBJ1-2; D may be TRBD1 (6 bases). Germline V lookup: CDR1 MDHEN, CDR2 SYDVKM. Between the trimmed V and J ends, which lost 7 bases and 8 bases, there was a span of 20 bases. The CDR3 sequence is 14 residues long. The CDR3 DNA reads TGTGCCAGCACCTCGATGGGGGGCGCTAGGGGCTACACCTTC. Encoded protein: CASTSMGGARGYTF.

This clone has a single count. The V gene is TRBV15, the J gene TRBJ2-3, with TRBD1 identical over 8 bases. The CDR3 covers 15 residues. After removal of 0 bases from V and 5 bases from J, the junction contained 4 bases not matched to a gene. CDR1 and CDR2 from the germline V gene are LNHNV and YYDKDF (reference sequence). DNA for the CDR3: TGTGCCACCAGCAGAGAGTACAGGGGGGAAGATACGCAGTATTTT. Amino acid sequence: CATSREYRGEDTQYF.

This chain's CDR3 is CASSDQAASYEQYF. The CDR3 DNA reads as TGCGCCAGCAGCGACCAGGCCGCCTCCTACGAGCAGTACTTC. The gene calls are TRBV5-1 and TRBJ2-7, with D uncertain. V lost 4 bases and J 0 bases, leaving 11 bases between the germline ends. The CDR3 is 14 amino acids. The germline V gene encodes CDR1 SGHRS and CDR2 YFSETQ.

The rearrangement joins TRBV10-3 to TRBJ1-1; TRBD1 agrees at 9 bases. Germline-derived CDR1 and CDR2 are ENHRY and SYGVKD. This CDR3 is 14 amino acids long. Germline trimming cut 3 bases from V and 10 bases from J; bases unmatched to any gene: 9. CDR3 protein: CAISDSGQGRRAFF. In DNA form, the CDR3 reads TGTGCCATCAGTGATTCGGGACAGGGAAGGAGAGCTTTCTTT.

This clone was observed once. This chain joins TRBV7-9 and TRBJ2-3; D not certain. V was trimmed by 2 bases and J by 7 bases, leaving 4 bases between them. There are 11 residues in the CDR3. Per germline, CDR1 SEHNR and CDR2 FQNEAQ (reference sequence). The CDR3 bases are TGTGCCAGCAGCTTAATTAATACGCAGTATTTT. It is translated as CASSLINTQYF.

This chain links TRBV5-1 with TRBJ2-6; D ambiguous. Germline CDR1 and CDR2: SGHRS and YFSETQ. This CDR3 is built from 16 residues. The V end lost 2 bases, the J end lost 2 bases, and 11 bases lay between the germline ends. CDR3 DNA: TGCGCCAGCAGCTTCCAGGCCCCCCCTGGGGCCAACGTCCTGACTTTC. Its protein is CASSFQAPPGANVLTF.

This clone was seen only once. Different DNA sequences within this sample yield the same CDR3. The rearrangement uses TRBV27 and TRBJ2-1; D unresolved. The V gene lost 3 bases and the J gene lost 0 bases, with 9 bases spanning the gap. This CDR3 is built from 15 residues. Germline V gives CDR1 MNHEY, CDR2 SMNVEV (reference sequence). The CDR3 spells CASSFDSSSYNEQFF. The CDR3 nucleotides are TGTGCCAGCAGTTTTGACTCGAGCTCCTACAATGAGCAGTTCTTC.

The J gene is TRBJ1-2, the V gene TRBV10-2, with 9 bases identical to TRBD1. V was clipped by 1 base and J by 5 bases; unmatched bases: 5. The CDR3 is 15 residues long. The germline gives CDR1 WSHSY, CDR2 SAAADI. The CDR3 here is CASSEFPTGGYGYTF. The CDR3 region has the DNA TGCGCCAGCAGTGAGTTCCCGACAGGGGGTTATGGCTACACCTTC.

V usage is TRBV28 and J usage is TRBJ1-4; D ambiguous. The ends were cut back, 2 bases at V and 8 bases at J, with 3 bases in the middle. Germline CDR1 MDHEN, CDR2 SYDVKM. The CDR3 has 11 amino acids. The CDR3 loop reads CASSLMEKLFF. The CDR3 DNA sequence: TGTGCCAGCAGTTTAATGGAAAAACTGTTTTTT.

About this clone: The sample carries other DNA sequences with the same CDR3. The chain couples TRBV28 to TRBJ2-2; D not resolved. The CDR3 loop spans 13 amino acids. Germline values: CDR1 MDHEN, CDR2 SYDVKM. Trimming took off 5 bases at V and 6 bases at J, with 10 bases between the two ends. As DNA, the CDR3 is TGTGCCAGCAGTCGGACCGGTCCCGGGGAGCTGTTTTTT. It specifies CASSRTGPGELFF.

The chain couples TRBV5-1 to TRBJ2-7; unclear D gene. CDR3 length equals 16 residues. CDR1 SGHRS and CDR2 YFSETQ come from the germline V gene. Trimming pared 3 bases from V and 0 bases from J, leaving 16 bases between. In nucleotides, the CDR3 is TGCGCCAGCAGCTCTGACGGTTCCCCGTACTCCTACGAGCAGTACTTC. It translates to CASSSDGSPYSYEQYF.

In this sample, this clone turned up once. V is TRBV4-1 and J is TRBJ1-5; a possible D gene is TRBD1 (5 bases). From germline, CDR1 is MGHRA and CDR2 YSYEKL. CDR3 length: 16 residues. Trimming removed 4 bases from V and 4 bases from J, with 17 bases in between. CDR3 region: CASSPTGTALNQPQHF. CDR3 sequence (DNA): TGCGCCAGCAGCCCAACGGGGACGGCATTAAATCAGCCCCAGCATTTT.

The V gene is TRBV15, the J gene TRBJ2-3; 13 nucleotides agree with TRBD2. The junction had 6 bases not matched to a gene; V was cut back by 5 bases and J by 4 bases. This CDR3 is 16 amino acids long. Germline CDR1 is LNHNV and CDR2 is YYDKDF (reference sequence). CDR3 coding DNA: TGTGCCACCAGCTTTGGACTAGCGGGAGTCTCAGATACGCAGTATTTT. It is translated as CATSFGLAGVSDTQYF.

This clone was seen only once. This chain joins TRBV7-9 and TRBJ2-1; 7 bases are a match to TRBD1. CDR3 length: 13 residues. Per the germline V gene, CDR1 is SEHNR and CDR2 is FQNEAQ (reference sequence). Trimming at V came to 3 bases and at J to 6 bases, leaving 2 bases not matched to a gene. Here the CDR3 reads CASSLKGANEQFF. The CDR3 nucleotides read TGTGCCAGCAGCTTGAAGGGGGCCAATGAGCAGTTCTTC.

The V and J genes are TRBV7-2 and TRBJ2-1; D ambiguous. The CDR3 is made up of 15 amino acids. Trimming removed 6 bases from V and 0 bases from J, with 12 bases in between. Germline V gene sequence: CDR1 SGHTA, CDR2 FQGNSA. In nucleotides, the CDR3 is TGTGCCAGCAGTCTTCACAAAAACTCCTACAATGAGCAGTTCTTC. As protein: CASSLHKNSYNEQFF.